The rows below give T cell receptor beta chains drawn from one sample of a study of blood T cell repertoires in COVID-19. Profiled with immunoSEQ multiplex PCR; TCRdb holds only in-frame clones, not every one. The table lists approximately 100,000 clones, roughly 91% of them singletons. Sample: peripheral blood. These receptor sequences come from a human donor in a cohort sampled during active COVID-19. Each CDR3 is given with its conserved first and last residue. Each record gives: clone size, J gene, V gene, CDR3 length, D gene, CDR3 protein, CDR3 DNA. A D gene is named only where the DNA matches it firmly. Expanded clones are given a class, and other clones once, few, many or no size at all.

NA	TRBJ2-2	TRBV9	15	NA	CASSATTGNTGELFF	TGTGCCAGCAGCGCCACGACAGGGAACACCGGGGAGCTGTTTTTT
once	TRBJ2-3	TRBV27	14	NA	CASSRITGPNTQYF	TGTGCCAGCAGTCGAATAACAGGGCCCAATACGCAGTATTTT
NA	TRBJ1-1	TRBV29-1	14	NA	CSDGGGVYSTEAFF	TGCAGCGACGGAGGGGGGGTCTATAGCACTGAAGCTTTCTTT
NA	TRBJ2-3	TRBV5-1	13	TRBD1	CASSLDRTDTQYF	TGCGCCAGCAGCCTGGACAGGACAGATACGCAGTATTTT
NA	TRBJ2-3	TRBV4-3	16	TRBD2	CASSRGLAGDTDTQYF	TGCGCCAGCAGCCGTGGACTAGCGGGCGATACAGATACGCAGTATTTT
NA	TRBJ2-3	TRBV2	16	TRBD2	CASKGGTSGGADTQYF	TGTGCCAGCAAGGGAGGGACTAGCGGGGGGGCCGACACGCAGTATTTT
NA	TRBJ1-1	TRBV18	14	NA	CASSPRRGNTEAFF	TGTGCCAGCTCACCGAGACGAGGGAACACTGAAGCTTTCTTT
NA	TRBJ2-3	TRBV20-1	13	NA	CSASRAFTDTQYF	TGCAGTGCTAGTCGCGCGTTCACAGATACGCAGTATTTT
NA	TRBJ2-7	TRBV5-1	14	NA	CASSVSWTGDEQYF	TGCGCCAGCAGCGTTTCCTGGACCGGGGACGAGCAGTACTTC
once	TRBJ1-2	TRBV6-5	14	TRBD1	CASSYSGTVYGYTF	TGTGCCAGCAGTTACTCCGGGACAGTCTATGGCTACACCTTC
NA	TRBJ2-1	TRBV5-8	13	TRBD1	CASSLGQAKEQFF	TGTGCCAGCAGCCTGGGACAGGCCAAGGAGCAGTTCTTC
NA	TRBJ1-1	TRBV27	14	TRBD1	CASRTTGRGTEAFF	TGTGCCAGCAGAACGACAGGGAGAGGCACTGAAGCTTTCTTT
NA	TRBJ1-2	TRBV3-1/TRBV3-2	13	NA	CASSRGRDRGYTF	TGTGCCAGCAGCCGGGGGCGCGACCGGGGCTACACCTTC
NA	TRBJ2-7	TRBV5-4	15	TRBD2	CASSLGGSGSYEQYF	TGTGCCAGCAGCTTGGGCGGGAGTGGCTCCTACGAGCAGTACTTC
NA	TRBJ2-7	TRBV3-1/TRBV3-2	16	TRBD2	CASSQLSGRGTYEQYF	TGTGCCAGCAGCCAACTTAGCGGGAGGGGGACCTACGAGCAGTACTTC
NA	TRBJ1-2	TRBV27	12	TRBD1	CASRQGNYGYTF	TGTGCCAGCAGACAGGGGAACTATGGCTACACCTTC
NA	TRBJ2-1	TRBV4-1	18	TRBD2	CASSYSQHSGGDYNEQFF	TGCGCCAGCAGCTACTCACAACATAGCGGGGGGGATTACAATGAGCAGTTCTTC
NA	TRBJ2-1	TRBV19	13	TRBD2	CASGIAGNSEQFF	TGTGCCAGCGGTATAGCGGGGAACAGTGAGCAGTTCTTC
once	TRBJ2-1	TRBV9	12	NA	CAGRRGYNEQFF	TGTGCCGGACGGAGGGGTTACAATGAGCAGTTCTTC
NA	TRBJ2-5	TRBV28	14	TRBD1	CASSGDRVKETQYF	TGTGCCAGCAGTGGGGACAGGGTGAAGGAGACCCAGTACTTC
NA	TRBJ1-1	TRBV5-4	18	TRBD1	CASSTRLGGAGKSTEAFF	TGTGCCAGCAGCACCCGGTTAGGGGGCGCGGGGAAGAGCACTGAAGCTTTCTTT
NA	TRBJ2-7	TRBV27	17	TRBD1	CASSPSGGFFTSYEQYF	TGTGCCAGCAGCCCATCAGGGGGCTTCTTTACCTCCTACGAGCAGTACTTC
NA	TRBJ1-5	TRBV28	15	NA	CASSFAGLGIQPQHF	TGTGCCAGCAGTTTCGCGGGGCTGGGTATTCAGCCCCAGCATTTT
once	TRBJ1-2	TRBV9	17	NA	CASSVDQKGANLYGYTF	TGTGCCAGCAGCGTAGACCAAAAGGGAGCCAATCTCTATGGCTACACCTTC
NA	TRBJ1-5	TRBV28	15	NA	CASSWGRNSNQPQHF	TGTGCCAGCAGTTGGGGCAGAAATAGCAATCAGCCCCAGCATTTT
NA	TRBJ1-1	TRBV29-1	10	NA	CSVSDSEAFF	TGCAGCGTTTCGGACAGTGAAGCTTTCTTT
NA	TRBJ2-1	TRBV5-4	13	NA	CASRFAGGDEQFF	TGTGCCAGCAGGTTTGCAGGAGGGGACGAGCAGTTCTTC
NA	TRBJ2-7	TRBV7-2	13	TRBD1	CASSLTGAYEQYF	TGTGCCAGCAGCTTAACAGGGGCCTACGAGCAGTACTTC
NA	TRBJ2-7	TRBV27	14	NA	CASSLGGRGYEQYF	TGTGCCAGCAGTTTAGGGGGGAGAGGCTACGAGCAGTACTTC
NA	TRBJ2-1	TRBV29-1	14	TRBD2	CSALKGGGYNEQFF	TGCAGCGCCCTCAAGGGCGGGGGTTACAATGAGCAGTTCTTC
NA	TRBJ1-2	TRBV7-9	13	NA	CASSQNTNYGYTF	TGTGCCAGCAGCCAGAATACTAACTATGGCTACACCTTC
NA	TRBJ1-4	TRBV18	17	TRBD1	CASSPAQGRATNEKLFF	TGTGCCAGCTCACCGGCACAGGGGCGCGCAACTAATGAAAAACTGTTTTTT
NA	TRBJ2-6	TRBV7-6	17	NA	CASSLVVAETGANVLTF	TGTGCCAGCAGCTTAGTAGTAGCGGAAACTGGGGCCAACGTCCTGACTTTC
once	TRBJ2-7	TRBV15	12	NA	CATSRARGEQYF	TGTGCCACCAGCAGAGCCCGAGGAGAGCAGTACTTC
NA	TRBJ2-3	TRBV3-1/TRBV3-2	15	TRBD2	CASRRLAGGLDTQYF	TGTGCCAGCAGGCGCCTAGCGGGAGGTTTAGATACGCAGTATTTT
once	TRBJ1-1	TRBV7-9	14	NA	CASSLMGQNTEAFF	TGTGCCAGCAGCCTGATGGGACAGAACACTGAAGCTTTCTTT
once	TRBJ2-7	TRBV9	16	TRBD2	CASSVGSWEGRYEQYF	TGTGCCAGCAGCGTAGGGTCGTGGGAGGGCCGATACGAGCAGTACTTC
NA	TRBJ1-4	TRBV18	15	NA	CASSPRIATNEKLFF	TGTGCCAGCTCACCGCGAATAGCAACTAATGAAAAACTGTTTTTT
NA	TRBJ2-1	TRBV7-9	15	TRBD2	CASSPSGSSYNEQFF	TGTGCCAGCAGCCCTAGCGGGAGCTCCTACAATGAGCAGTTCTTC
NA	TRBJ2-1	TRBV7-2	19	TRBD2	CASSPRIGAGGASYNEQFF	TGTGCCAGCAGCCCGAGAATAGGAGCGGGGGGTGCCTCCTACAATGAGCAGTTCTTC
NA	TRBJ1-6	TRBV6-1	15	NA	CASSEIRVRNSPLHF	TGTGCCAGCAGTGAAATCAGGGTCCGTAATTCACCCCTCCACTTT